The rows below give T cell receptor beta chains drawn from one sample of a study of T cell responses to AZD1222 COVID-19 vaccine. Only in-frame clones appear in the TCRdb table, and some are missing; sequencing was by immunoSEQ multiplex PCR. The table records 100,000 to 150,000 clones, under 95% of them present only once. The starting material was peripheral blood, obtained 28 days after the second AZD1222 dose. These receptors all stem from an adult who received the AZD1222 COVID-19 vaccine. Each CDR3 is given with its conserved first and last residue. Each record gives: J gene, D gene, clone size, V gene, CDR3 protein, CDR3 DNA. The D gene is left open where the match is weak. Rows give clone size only sometimes, using once, few, many, or a class for an expanded clone.

TRBJ1-5,.,once,TRBV30,CAWSGTNQPQHF,TGTGCCTGGAGTGGTACCAATCAGCCCCAGCATTTT
TRBJ1-4,.,.,TRBV5-5,CASSPGHGEKLFF,TGTGCCAGCAGCCCGGGACACGGCGAAAAACTGTTTTTT
TRBJ1-5,TRBD1,few,TRBV15,CATRQGAGNQPQHF,TGTGCCACGAGACAGGGGGCTGGCAATCAGCCCCAGCATTTT
TRBJ2-3,.,.,TRBV7-9,CAYGTPPLRTDTQYF,TGTGCCTATGGGACTCCCCCGCTGCGCACAGATACGCAGTATTTT
TRBJ2-2,.,.,TRBV5-4,CASSLDGTLGGVGELFF,TGTGCCAGCAGCTTGGATGGGACATTAGGAGGTGTCGGGGAGCTGTTTTTT
TRBJ1-3,.,.,TRBV20-1,CSASEWPSGNTIYF,TGCAGTGCTAGTGAATGGCCAAGCGGAAACACCATATATTTT
TRBJ1-2,.,.,TRBV28,CASSSAPGAGSYGYTF,TGTGCCAGCAGCTCTGCCCCCGGGGCAGGCAGCTATGGCTACACCTTC
TRBJ2-7,.,.,TRBV5-1,CASSLGGTAISYEQYF,TGCGCCAGCAGCTTGGGGGGCACTGCGATCTCCTACGAGCAGTACTTC
TRBJ2-1,.,.,TRBV5-1,CASSQTLPADYNEQFF,TGCGCCAGCAGCCAAACACTACCAGCGGACTACAATGAGCAGTTCTTC
TRBJ1-2,.,.,TRBV24-1,CATSDNWFRDGYTF,TGTGCCACCAGTGATAATTGGTTCAGGGACGGCTACACCTTC
TRBJ1-1,.,.,TRBV30,CAWSVLGGEREAFF,TGTGCCTGGAGTGTATTAGGGGGGGAGCGTGAAGCTTTCTTT
TRBJ1-2,.,.,TRBV30,CAWSVRVRGGGYTF,TGTGCCTGGAGTGTACGCGTAAGGGGTGGTGGCTACACCTTC
TRBJ1-2,.,.,TRBV4-1,CASSPRTGGYTF,TGCGCCAGCAGCCCCAGGACCGGTGGCTACACCTTC
TRBJ2-7,.,.,TRBV28,CASASGQGGSYEQYF,TGTGCCAGCGCTAGTGGACAGGGAGGGTCCTACGAGCAGTACTTC
TRBJ2-7,.,.,TRBV28,CATLTRGSYEQYF,TGTGCCACCTTAACAAGGGGGTCCTACGAGCAGTACTTC
TRBJ1-1,TRBD1,.,TRBV19,CASSIRTGGIAEAFF,TGTGCCAGTAGTATTCGGACAGGGGGCATCGCTGAAGCTTTCTTT
TRBJ2-3,.,.,TRBV24-1,CATSAGYGGDTQYF,TGTGCCACCAGTGCGGGGTATGGGGGAGATACGCAGTATTTT
TRBJ2-3,.,once,TRBV7-9,CASSFRENADTQYF,TGTGCCAGCAGCTTCCGGGAGAACGCAGATACGCAGTATTTT
TRBJ1-2,.,once,TRBV3-1/TRBV3-2,CASFGLSYTF,TGTGCCAGCTTTGGTCTAAGCTACACCTTC
TRBJ1-4,TRBD1,few,TRBV9,CASSVDWDRDEKLFF,TGTGCCAGCAGCGTAGATTGGGACAGGGACGAAAAACTGTTTTTT
TRBJ1-4,.,.,TRBV5-1,CASSLLGDEKLFF,TGCGCCAGCAGCTTGTTAGGAGATGAAAAACTGTTTTTT
TRBJ2-1,TRBD2,.,TRBV7-3,CASSLRKGLAGDRYNEQFF,TGTGCCAGCAGCTTAAGAAAGGGACTAGCGGGGGATAGGTACAATGAGCAGTTCTTC
TRBJ1-1,.,.,TRBV11-2,CASSLVGAVAFF,TGTGCCAGCAGCTTAGTGGGGGCGGTTGCTTTCTTT
TRBJ1-2,.,.,TRBV5-1,CASSWTDGGYGYTF,TGCGCCAGCAGCTGGACCGACGGAGGTTATGGCTACACCTTC
TRBJ2-5,.,once,TRBV5-1,CASSLDPGPQETQYF,TGCGCCAGCAGCTTGGACCCAGGGCCTCAAGAGACCCAGTACTTC
TRBJ1-1,TRBD1,.,TRBV5-1,CASGQGLGLITEAFF,TGCGCCAGCGGACAGGGTCTGGGTCTTATCACTGAAGCTTTCTTT
TRBJ2-1,.,.,TRBV24-1,CATSDLGRANEQFF,TGTGCCACCAGTGATTTAGGCAGGGCAAATGAGCAGTTCTTC
TRBJ1-1,.,.,TRBV2,CASSQWGAHMNTEAFF,TGTGCCAGCAGCCAGTGGGGGGCACACATGAACACTGAAGCTTTCTTT
TRBJ2-7,.,.,TRBV6-1,CASSEPEGPPYEQYF,TGTGCCAGCAGTGAACCGGAGGGCCCGCCCTACGAGCAGTACTTC
TRBJ1-2,.,.,TRBV11-1,CASSLSVRDGYTF,TGTGCCAGCAGCCTCTCCGTCCGAGATGGCTACACCTTC
TRBJ2-5,TRBD1,.,TRBV5-1,CASSARTGETQYF,TGCGCCAGCAGCGCACGGACAGGGGAGACCCAGTACTTC
TRBJ2-7,TRBD1,.,TRBV18,CASSPKDRANYEQYF,TGTGCCAGCTCACCGAAGGACAGGGCAAATTACGAGCAGTACTTC
TRBJ1-6,TRBD1,.,TRBV27,CASSPLIDRGGGNSPLHF,TGTGCCAGCAGTCCCCTCATCGACAGGGGAGGGGGTAATTCACCCCTCCACTTT
TRBJ1-2,TRBD1,.,TRBV5-1,CASSSGTGGNYGYTF,TGCGCCAGCAGCTCCGGGACAGGGGGTAACTATGGCTACACCTTC
TRBJ2-5,.,.,TRBV5-1,CASSLGQETQYF,TGCGCCAGCAGCTTGGGCCAAGAGACCCAGTACTTC
TRBJ1-4,.,.,TRBV7-8,CASSLFRGLNEKLFF,TGTGCCAGCAGCTTGTTCAGGGGTCTTAATGAAAAACTGTTTTTT